This T cell receptor beta chain stems from a study of early T cells in non-severe SARS-CoV-2 infection. Study context: Alpha and beta chains were unpaired, from unsorted whole-blood bulk RNA.

Study results and caveats: Matches to VDJdb favored anti-spike CD8 responses and missed private and CD4 specificities.

Worth noting for this clonotype: Its target is unknown.

Trimming shortened V by 0 bases and J by 2 bases, and 12 bases separated the two germline ends. The germline CDR1 and CDR2 sequences are SGHRS and YFSETQ. CDR3 length: 16 amino acids. As part of library construction, unique molecular identifiers were attached to individual cDNA molecules. TCRdb fed the 5' RACE reads into MiXCR, producing one record per CDR3 protein. The sample lists 100,000 to 120,000 distinct CDR3 sequences, about 12% seen once, with less than 3.5% in the top ten. Material: whole blood. This sequence was found in an adult who was a healthcare worker with PCR-confirmed SARS-CoV-2 infection or an uninfected control (not recorded which). The chain uses TRBV5-1 and TRBJ2-1; D gene ambiguous. As DNA, the CDR3 is TGCGCCAGCAGCTTGGCATCGGGCCCCACCTACAATGAGCAGTTCTTC. Translation gives CASSLASGPTYNEQFF.